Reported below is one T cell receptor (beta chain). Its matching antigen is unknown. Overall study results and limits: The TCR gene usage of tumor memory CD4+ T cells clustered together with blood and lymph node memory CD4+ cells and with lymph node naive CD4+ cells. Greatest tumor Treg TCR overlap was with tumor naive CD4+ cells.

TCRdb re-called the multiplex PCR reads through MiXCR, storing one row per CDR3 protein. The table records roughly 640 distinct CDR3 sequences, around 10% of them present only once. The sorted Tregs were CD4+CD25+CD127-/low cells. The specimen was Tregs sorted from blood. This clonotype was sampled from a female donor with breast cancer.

Here the CDR3 reads CASSLGRRRIYGYTF. The CDR3 coding sequence is TGTGCCAGCAGTTTGGGCCGGAGGCGGATCTATGGCTACACCTTC. J is TRBJ1-2 and V is TRBV12-3 or TRBV12-4; D gene unclear. Trimming cost V 3 bases and J 4 bases, with 15 bases left between them. The CDR3 runs 15 residues.